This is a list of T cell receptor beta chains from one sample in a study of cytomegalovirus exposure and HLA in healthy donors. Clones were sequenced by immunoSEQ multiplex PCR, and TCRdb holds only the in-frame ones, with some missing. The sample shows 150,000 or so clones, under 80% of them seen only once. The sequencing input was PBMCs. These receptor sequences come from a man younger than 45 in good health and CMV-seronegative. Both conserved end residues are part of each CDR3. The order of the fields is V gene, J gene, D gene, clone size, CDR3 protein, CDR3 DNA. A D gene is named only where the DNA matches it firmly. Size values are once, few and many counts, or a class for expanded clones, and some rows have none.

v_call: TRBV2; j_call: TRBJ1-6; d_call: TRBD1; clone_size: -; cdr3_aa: CASSATGTGYNNSPLHF; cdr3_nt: TGTGCCAGCAGTGCCACCGGGACAGGGTATAACAATTCACCCCTCCACTTT
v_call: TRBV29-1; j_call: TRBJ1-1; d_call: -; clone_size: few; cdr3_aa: CSVEEARELTEAFF; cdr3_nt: TGCAGCGTTGAAGAGGCCAGGGAACTCACTGAAGCTTTCTTT
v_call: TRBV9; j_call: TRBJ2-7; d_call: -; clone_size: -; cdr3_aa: CASGGGAGGYEQYF; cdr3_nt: TGTGCCAGCGGCGGCGGGGCGGGTGGCTACGAGCAGTACTTC
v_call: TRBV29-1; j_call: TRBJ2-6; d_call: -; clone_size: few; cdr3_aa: CSVSTHTSSGANVLTF; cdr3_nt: TGCAGCGTGTCAACACACACCTCCTCTGGGGCCAACGTCCTGACTTTC
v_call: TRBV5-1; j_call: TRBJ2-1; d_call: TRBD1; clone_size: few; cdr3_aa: CASSLEGGSEQFF; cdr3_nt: TGCGCCAGCAGCTTGGAAGGGGGCAGTGAGCAGTTCTTC
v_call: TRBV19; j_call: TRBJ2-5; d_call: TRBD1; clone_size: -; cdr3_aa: CASSAIGQAIQETQYF; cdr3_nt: TGTGCCAGTAGTGCAATCGGACAGGCGATACAAGAGACCCAGTACTTC
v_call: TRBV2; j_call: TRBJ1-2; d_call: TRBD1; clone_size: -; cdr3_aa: CASSLPDRGIYPF; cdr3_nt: TGTGCCAGCAGCCTCCCAGACAGGGGTATTTACCCCTTC
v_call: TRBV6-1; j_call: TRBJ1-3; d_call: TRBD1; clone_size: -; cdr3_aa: CASSQDRPGNTIYF; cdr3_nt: TGTGCCAGCAGCCAGGACAGGCCTGGAAACACCATATATTTT
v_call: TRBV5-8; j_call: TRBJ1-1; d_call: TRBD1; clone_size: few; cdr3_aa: CASSLDRGFDRGEAFF; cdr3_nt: TGTGCCAGCAGCTTGGACAGGGGATTCGACAGGGGTGAAGCTTTCTTT
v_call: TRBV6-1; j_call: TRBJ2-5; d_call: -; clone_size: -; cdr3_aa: CASSAWERNEETQYF; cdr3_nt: TGTGCCAGCAGTGCCTGGGAGCGAAATGAAGAGACCCAGTACTTC
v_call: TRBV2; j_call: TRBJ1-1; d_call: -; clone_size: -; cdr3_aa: CASRRVGAEAFF; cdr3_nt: TGTGCCAGCAGGAGGGTAGGCGCTGAAGCTTTCTTT
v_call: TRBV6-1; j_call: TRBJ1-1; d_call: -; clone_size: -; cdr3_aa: CASSEAGGNTEAFF; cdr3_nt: TGTGCCAGCAGTGAAGCTGGGGGCAACACTGAAGCTTTCTTT
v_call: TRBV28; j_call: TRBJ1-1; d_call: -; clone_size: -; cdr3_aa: CASSLGGGANTEAFF; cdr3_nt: TGTGCCAGCAGTTTAGGGGGAGGCGCGAACACTGAAGCTTTCTTT
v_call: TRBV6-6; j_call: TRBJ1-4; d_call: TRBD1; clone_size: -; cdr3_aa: CASSYSQGAVKLFF; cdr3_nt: TGTGCCAGCAGTTACTCACAGGGGGCCGTAAAACTGTTTTTT
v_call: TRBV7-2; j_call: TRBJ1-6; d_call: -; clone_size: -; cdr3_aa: CASSLQGISPLHF; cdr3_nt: TGTGCCAGCAGCTTACAGGGTATTTCACCCCTCCACTTT
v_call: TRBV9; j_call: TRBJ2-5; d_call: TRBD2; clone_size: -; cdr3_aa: CASSVGSVAGPETQYF; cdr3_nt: TGTGCCAGCAGCGTAGGGTCAGTAGCGGGGCCAGAGACCCAGTACTTC
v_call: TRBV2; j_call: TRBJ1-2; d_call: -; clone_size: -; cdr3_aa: CATPGPRGYPF; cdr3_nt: TGTGCCACCCCAGGGCCCCGTGGCTACCCCTTC
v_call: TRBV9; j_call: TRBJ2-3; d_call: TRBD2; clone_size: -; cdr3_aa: CASSPGTSGTDTQYF; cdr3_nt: TGTGCCAGCAGCCCCGGGACTAGCGGCACAGATACGCAGTATTTT
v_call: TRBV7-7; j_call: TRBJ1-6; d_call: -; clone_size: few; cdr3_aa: CASSLKTRESYNSPLHF; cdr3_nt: TGTGCCAGCAGCCTTAAAACCCGGGAGTCCTATAATTCACCCCTCCACTTT
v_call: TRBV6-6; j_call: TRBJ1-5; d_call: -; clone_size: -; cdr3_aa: CASSYSAGANQPQHF; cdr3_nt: TGTGCCAGCAGTTACTCCGCAGGGGCCAATCAGCCCCAGCATTTT
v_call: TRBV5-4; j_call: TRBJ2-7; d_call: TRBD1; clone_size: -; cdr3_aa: CASSLSSGGFNEQYF; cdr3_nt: TGTGCCAGCAGCTTGTCGTCAGGGGGCTTTAACGAGCAGTACTTC
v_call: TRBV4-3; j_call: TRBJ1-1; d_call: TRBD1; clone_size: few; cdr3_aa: CASSQYRGTEAFF; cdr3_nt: TGCGCCAGCAGCCAATACAGGGGTACTGAAGCTTTCTTT
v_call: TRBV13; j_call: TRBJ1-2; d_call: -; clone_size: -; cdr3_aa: CASSLERIANYGYTF; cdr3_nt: TGTGCCAGCAGCTTAGAACGGATAGCAAACTATGGCTACACCTTC
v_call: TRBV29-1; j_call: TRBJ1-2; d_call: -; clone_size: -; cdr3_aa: CSVVRGYGYTF; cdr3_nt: TGCAGCGTTGTGAGAGGGTATGGCTACACCTTC
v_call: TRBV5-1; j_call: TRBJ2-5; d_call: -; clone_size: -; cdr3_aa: CASSLWSGGLNQETQYF; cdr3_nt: TGCGCCAGCAGCTTGTGGTCTGGGGGACTCAACCAAGAGACCCAGTACTTC
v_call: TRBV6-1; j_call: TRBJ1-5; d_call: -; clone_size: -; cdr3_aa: CASSVQVKKRPQHF; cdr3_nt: TGTGCCAGCAGTGTCCAGGTTAAGAAGAGACCCCAGCATTTT
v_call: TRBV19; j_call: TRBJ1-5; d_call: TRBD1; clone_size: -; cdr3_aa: CASSIGQGGQPQHF; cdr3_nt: TGTGCCAGTAGTATCGGACAGGGGGGCCAGCCCCAGCATTTT
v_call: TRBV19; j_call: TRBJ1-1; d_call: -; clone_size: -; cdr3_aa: CASSRGRGPTEAFF; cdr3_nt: TGTGCCAGTAGTAGGGGGAGGGGACCCACTGAAGCTTTCTTT
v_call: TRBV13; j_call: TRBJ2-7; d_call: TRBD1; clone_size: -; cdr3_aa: CASNTRGQGGPSSREQYF; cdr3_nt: TGTGCCAGCAACACCCGAGGACAGGGGGGTCCCTCGTCGAGGGAGCAGTACTTC
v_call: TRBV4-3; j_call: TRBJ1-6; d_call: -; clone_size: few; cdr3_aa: CASSQEEQGWGSPLHF; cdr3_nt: TGCGCCAGCAGCCAAGAGGAACAGGGTTGGGGATCACCCCTCCACTTT
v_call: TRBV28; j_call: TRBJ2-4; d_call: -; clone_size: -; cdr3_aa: CASSGQRAIQYF; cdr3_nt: TGTGCCAGCAGCGGACAGCGAGCCATTCAGTACTTC
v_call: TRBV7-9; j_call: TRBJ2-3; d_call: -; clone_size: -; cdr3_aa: CASSFDYITDTQYF; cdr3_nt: TGTGCCAGCAGCTTCGACTACATAACAGATACGCAGTATTTT